The 10 T cell receptor beta chains reported below all come from one sample, sequenced in a study of cytomegalovirus exposure and HLA in healthy donors. PCR involved 60 Vbeta and 13 Jbeta primers. The method was immunoSEQ multiplex PCR; TCRdb's version includes in-frame clones alone and lacks a portion of them. The repertoire has roughly 110,000 clones, around 67% of them found once; the top ten carry 12% to 15%. The sequenced material came from PBMCs. All receptors derive from a woman aged 35 to 49 in good health and CMV-seropositive.

The chain joins TRBV7-9 to TRBJ2-3; TRBD2 agrees at 10 bases. V lost 5 bases and J lost 5; bases outside the gene matches: 16. The CDR3 is 18 residues long. Germline CDR1 SEHNR, CDR2 FQNEAQ (reference sequence). CDR3: CASSPKLGLAGAGDTQYF. The CDR3 nucleotides read TGTGCCAGCAGCCCTAAGTTAGGTCTAGCGGGGGCCGGAGATACGCAGTATTTT.

The genes are TRBV30 and TRBJ1-5; 7 bases agree with TRBD1. There are 12 residues in the CDR3. V gave up 8 bases and J gave up 4 bases; unmatched junction bases: 5. CDR1 and CDR2 (germline): GTSNPN, SVGIG (reference sequence). CDR3 bases: TGTGCCCTTAGACAGGGAAATCAGCCCCAGCATTTT. This codes for CALRQGNQPQHF.

The J gene is TRBJ2-7, the V gene TRBV4-3; perhaps TRBD2 as D (5 bases). The CDR3 is 14 residues long. Germline CDR1 LGHNA, CDR2 YSLEER. V gave up 4 bases and J gave up 1 base, with 11 bases separating them. CDR3 nucleotides: TGCGCCAGCAGCCGGGAGACTATATCCTACGAGCAGTACTTC. Translated, it gives CASSRETISYEQYF.

J is TRBJ2-7 and V is TRBV27; D is undetermined. Trimming removed 4 bases at V and 3 bases at J, with 4 bases between. Germline V lookup: CDR1 MNHEY, CDR2 SMNVEV (reference sequence). This CDR3 has 11 amino acids. CDR3 nucleotides: TGTGCCAGCAGTTCCGGCTACGAGCAGTACTTC. Encoded protein: CASSSGYEQYF.

The CDR3 protein is CASSQAGVLGQDTQYF. DNA for the CDR3: TGCGCCAGCAGCCAGGCAGGGGTATTGGGACAAGATACGCAGTATTTT. The J gene is TRBJ2-3, the V gene TRBV4-3; weak D call: TRBD1 (6 bases). The ends were cut back, 3 bases at V and 5 bases at J, with 18 bases in the middle. CDR1 and CDR2 from the germline V gene are LGHNA and YSLEER. This CDR3 comprises 16 residues.

The rearrangement links TRBV5-1 to TRBJ1-1; no firm D call. Per the germline V gene, CDR1 is SGHRS and CDR2 is YFSETQ. V lost 5 bases and J 0 bases, leaving 11 bases between the germline ends. There are 14 residues in the CDR3. CDR3 sequence reads: CASRLAGMNTEAFF. CDR3 bases: TGCGCCAGCAGACTGGCGGGAATGAACACTGAAGCTTTCTTT.

The chain is built from TRBV5-4 and TRBJ2-5; D might be TRBD2 (7 bases). The CDR3 has 15 amino acids. Germline CDR1 reads SGHNT; CDR2 reads YYREEE (reference sequence). V was cut by 4 bases and J by 2 bases, with 15 bases left in between. Here the CDR3 reads CASSPGAGVQETQYF. CDR3 DNA: TGTGCCAGCAGCCCAGGGGCGGGGGTGCAAGAGACCCAGTACTTC.

The V and J genes are TRBV7-2 and TRBJ2-6, with 7 nucleotides matching TRBD2. CDR1 and CDR2 from the germline V gene are SGHTA and FQGNSA. This CDR3 has 15 residues. The J segment lost 8 bases and the V segment lost 5 bases, leaving 9 bases of the junction unmatched. The CDR3 DNA reads as TGTGCCAGCAGCACTCAGGTGGGGGGGACCAACGTCCTGACTTTC. This encodes CASSTQVGGTNVLTF.

The chain has TRBV29-1 and TRBJ2-5, with D unclear. The J call may be in error: the DNA end matches TRBJ2-7 better. This CDR3 spans 11 amino acids. CDR1 is SQVTM, CDR2 ANQGSEA, per germline. The CDR3 coding sequence is TGCAGCGTCTCTACCACTTACGAGCAGTACTTC. Translating it yields CSVSTTYEQYF.

In its sample, this clone was seen once. The chain uses TRBV12-5 and TRBJ2-7, with 7 bases fitting TRBD1. The J segment lost 3 bases and the V segment lost 3 bases, leaving 5 bases of the junction unmatched. The CDR3 is 14 residues long. Germline values: CDR1 LGHNT, CDR2 FRNRAP. The CDR3 coding sequence is TGTGCTAGTGGTTTCGGACAGGAGGACTACGAGCAGTACTTC. It encodes CASGFGQEDYEQYF.